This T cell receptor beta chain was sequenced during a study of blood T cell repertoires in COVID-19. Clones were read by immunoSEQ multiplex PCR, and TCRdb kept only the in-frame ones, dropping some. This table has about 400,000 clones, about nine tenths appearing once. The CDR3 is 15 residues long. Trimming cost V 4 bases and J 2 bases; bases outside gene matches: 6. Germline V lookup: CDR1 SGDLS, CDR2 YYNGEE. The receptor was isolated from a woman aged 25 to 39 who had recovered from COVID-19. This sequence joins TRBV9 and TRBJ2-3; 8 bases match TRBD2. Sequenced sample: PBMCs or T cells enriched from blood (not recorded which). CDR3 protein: CASSPGLDYTDTQYF. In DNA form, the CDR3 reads TGTGCCAGCAGCCCGGGACTAGACTACACAGATACGCAGTATTTT.